The present T cell receptor beta chain was sequenced within a study of OX40 agonist ivuxolimab in advanced cancers. Overall study context: Those enrolled were 80% to 85% male, with a mean age of 60 years and ages from about 20 to 90. Partial responses, seen in three patients, involved one hepatocellular carcinoma and two cutaneous melanomas. Study-level points and caveats: Among the least clonally expanded were partial responders at 0.1-3.0 mg/kg.

The CDR3 sequence is 16 residues long. CDR1 and CDR2 (germline): LNHDA, SQIVND (reference sequence). With 5 bases clipped from V and 0 bases from J, the junction kept 6 bases outside the gene matches. Details on this clone: Its antigen is unknown.

TCRdb's table, derived via immunoSEQ multiplex PCR, lists solely in-frame clones and lacks some. This sample carries some 47,000 clones, less than 90% of them seen once, and the ten largest clones take around 6.8%. This receptor was taken from an adult with an advanced solid tumor such as melanoma, head and neck, liver or kidney cancer. The sample here was CD4+ or CD8+ T cells sorted from blood, taken in a trial of the OX40 agonist ivuxolimab. The gene calls are TRBV19 and TRBJ1-3, with 8 bases matching TRBD1. This CDR3 reads CASSSGQEHSGNTIYF. CDR3 nucleotide sequence: TGTGCCAGTAGTTCGGGACAGGAGCACTCTGGAAACACCATATATTTT.